This T cell receptor beta chain was identified during a study of blood T cell repertoires in COVID-19. Study background: There were acute and convalescent COVID-19 samples, and they came from the United States, Italy and Spain. Nucleic acid was either cDNA or gDNA, and it came from T cells, B-cell-depleted T cells, or PBMCs.

The germline V gene encodes CDR1 SGHAT and CDR2 FQNNGV. The CDR3 totals 11 residues. V was trimmed by 5 bases and J by 6 bases, leaving 8 bases between them. In the study's own analysis: Estimated nucleated cell counts came from reference gene primer amplification. Assay used: immunoSEQ multiplex PCR; TCRdb lists only in-frame clones, some missing. That table gives V, J and clone size, and the DNA gave D and trimming. The sample yields under 200,000 clones, approximately 89% seen once. The V call is TRBV11-2, the J call TRBJ2-7; D remains unclear. This receptor was identified in a man aged 35-49 years with active or convalescent COVID-19. Material: peripheral blood. CDR3 residues: CASSRTGEQYF. Written as DNA, the CDR3 is TGTGCCAGCAGCCGAACGGGCGAGCAGTACTTC.